This T cell receptor (beta chain) was captured by sequencing in a study of molecular identifiers for immune sequencing clone quantification. Trimming cost V 6 bases and J 2 bases; bases outside gene matches: 7. The V gene's germline CDR1 is ENHRY and CDR2 SYGVKD. The CDR3 extends over 16 amino acids. TCRdb passed the PCR reads through MiXCR, listing each CDR3 protein once. The data hold under 600,000 distinct CDR3 sequences, with around 25% observed a single time. V is TRBV10-3 and J is TRBJ2-2; 9 positions match TRBD1. The clonotype comes from a human donor in good health. Some libraries in this study had Jurkat cell RNA spiked in. The sequenced material came from naive CD8+ T cells from blood, with Jurkat cell RNA spiked in. Indicated subset: FACS-sorted CD8+CD4-CCR7+CD45RA+ naive T cells. CDR3 sequence reads: CAIRKRDRENTGELFF. In nucleotides, the CDR3 is TGTGCCATCAGAAAAAGGGACAGGGAAAACACCGGGGAGCTGTTTTTT.